The clone carrying this T cell receptor (beta chain) was recorded a few times. Its antigen is unidentified. Each patient came to thyroid surgery without any prior treatment (of any kind). In the original processing: For papillary thyroid cancer, a distant-metastasis classifier was constructed from CDR3 differences observed across clinicopathological groups. Via MiXCR, TCRdb re-called the PCR reads. The V and J calls and clone size come from TCRdb's table, not from the authors' own analysis. The sample carries about 38,000 clones, over 40% recorded once. Germline assignment: CDR1 MNHNS and CDR2 SASEGT. The CDR3 is 13 amino acids. The V gene lost 9 bases and the J gene lost 9 bases, with 18 bases spanning the gap. The data were taken from a study of metastatic and nonmetastatic thyroid tumors. Turning to the study itself: It was across blood and tumor or nodule tissue from malignant and benign thyroid patients that repertoires were compared.

Findings and caveats of the study: TCR beta diversity was reportedly significantly higher in malignant thyroid tumors than benign nodules, in blood and tumor.

Source material: tumor tissue. The chain uses TRBV6-1 and TRBJ2-1; D is perhaps TRBD1 or TRBD2 (7 bases each). This TCR derives from a male donor with papillary thyroid cancer or a benign thyroid nodule (not recorded which). Some clones in this sample may be carry-over from other donors' samples. The DNA for the CDR3 is TGTGCCAGTCATAGGTCCAGGGGGGGTGAGCAGTTCTTC. As protein: CASHRSRGGEQFF.